This TCR beta chain was retrieved from a study of identifying expanded T cells in peripheral blood. Study-level findings and limits: About 1.3 clones differed between technical replicates, versus 16.4 and 19 over time.

As for this clone: What it recognizes is unknown.

The CDR3 runs 15 residues. The V end lost 6 bases, the J end lost 4 bases, and 16 bases lay between the germline ends. Germline V lookup: CDR1 KGHSH, CDR2 LQKENI. Generated by immunoSEQ multiplex PCR, the TCRdb table keeps only in-frame clones and is missing some. The table includes about 90,000 clones, about 88% detected once. The TCR sequence derives from a person aged 18 to 69 in good health. Sequencing used blood. This chain connects TRBV18 to TRBJ1-3; D is undetermined. DNA of the CDR3: TGTGCCAGCTCGCCCGATTCCTACCCCGGAAACACCATATATTTT. Its translation is CASSPDSYPGNTIYF. Supplemented by reference TRBV18 and TRBJ1-3, the full variable domain reads NAGVMQNPRHLVRRRGQEARLRCSPMKGHSHVYWYRQLPEEGLKFMVYLQKENIIDESGMPKERFSAEFPKEGPSILRIQQVVRGDSAAYFCASSPDSYPGNTIYFGEGSWLTVV.